This T cell receptor beta chain was captured in a study of OX40 agonist ivuxolimab in advanced cancers. Overall study: The dose-escalation cohort had hepatocellular carcinoma, melanoma, renal cell or head and neck cancer. One patient with hepatocellular carcinoma and two with cutaneous melanoma, three in all, had partial responses. Points from the study as a whole: No determination was made of the antigen specificity of the expanded peripheral T cells.

Trimming took 6 bases from V and 2 from J, leaving 14 bases between them. Germline-derived CDR1 and CDR2 are SGHNT and YYREEE (reference sequence). CDR3 length equals 14 residues. About this clone itself: Its matching antigen is unknown.

Clones were read by immunoSEQ multiplex PCR, and TCRdb kept only the in-frame ones, dropping some. The sample has around 79,000 clones; 88% are singletons. Source: CD4+ or CD8+ T cells sorted from blood, taken in a trial of the OX40 agonist ivuxolimab. The clonotype originates from an adult with an advanced solid tumor such as melanoma, head and neck, liver or kidney cancer. The chain joins TRBV5-4 to TRBJ2-5; D unresolved. The CDR3 protein is CASTTVGQQETQYF. DNA of the CDR3: TGTGCCAGCACCACGGTCGGGCAGCAAGAGACCCAGTACTTC.